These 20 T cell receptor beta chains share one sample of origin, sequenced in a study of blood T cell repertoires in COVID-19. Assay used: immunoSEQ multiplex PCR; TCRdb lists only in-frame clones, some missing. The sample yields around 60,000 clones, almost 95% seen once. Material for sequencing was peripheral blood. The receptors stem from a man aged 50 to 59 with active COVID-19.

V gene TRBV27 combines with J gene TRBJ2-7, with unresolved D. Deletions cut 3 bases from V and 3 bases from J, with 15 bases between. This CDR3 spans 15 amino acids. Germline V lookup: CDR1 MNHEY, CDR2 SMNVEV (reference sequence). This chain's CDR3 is CASSFQYSLGYEQYF. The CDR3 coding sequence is TGTGCCAGCAGTTTTCAGTACAGCTTAGGCTACGAGCAGTACTTC.

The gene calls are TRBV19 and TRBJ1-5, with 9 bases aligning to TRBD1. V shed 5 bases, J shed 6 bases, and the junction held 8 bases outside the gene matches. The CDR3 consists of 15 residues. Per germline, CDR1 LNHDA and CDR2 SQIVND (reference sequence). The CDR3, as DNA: TGTGCCAGTAGTCCCCCCGGACAGGGGTCTCAGCCCCAGCATTTT. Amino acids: CASSPPGQGSQPQHF.

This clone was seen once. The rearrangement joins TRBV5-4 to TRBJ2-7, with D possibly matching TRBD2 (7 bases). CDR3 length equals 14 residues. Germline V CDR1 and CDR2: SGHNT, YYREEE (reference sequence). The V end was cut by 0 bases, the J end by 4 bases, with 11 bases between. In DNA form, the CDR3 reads TGTGCCAGCAGCTTGGGGGGGGGCATTTACGAGCAGTACTTC. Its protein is CASSLGGGIYEQYF.

The CDR3 here is CASSRSGTYEQYF. The CDR3 nucleotides read TGCGCCAGCAGCCGAAGCGGGACCTACGAGCAGTACTTC. This chain links TRBV5-1 with TRBJ2-7; 7 bases agree with TRBD2. Germline V CDR1 and CDR2: SGHRS, YFSETQ. This CDR3 comprises 13 residues. V lost 4 bases, J lost 2 bases, and 3 bases stayed unmatched.

CDR3 region: CASRGLGGDTQYF. Written as DNA, the CDR3 is TGTGCCAGCAGGGGACTAGGCGGAGATACGCAGTATTTT. The chain links TRBV27 to TRBJ2-3; 8 bases fit TRBD2. The CDR3 runs to 13 residues. Germline-derived CDR1 and CDR2 are MNHEY and SMNVEV (reference sequence). Trimming removed 6 bases from V and 5 bases from J; junction bases left unmatched: 4.

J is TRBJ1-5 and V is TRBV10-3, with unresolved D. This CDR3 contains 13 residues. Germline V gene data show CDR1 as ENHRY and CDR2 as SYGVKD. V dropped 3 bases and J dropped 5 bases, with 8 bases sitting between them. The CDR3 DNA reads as TGTGCCATCAGTGAATCAGGTTATCAGCCCCAGCATTTT. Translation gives CAISESGYQPQHF.

The CDR3 sequence: CAWSVLLNTEAFF. CDR3 in DNA: TGTGCCTGGAGTGTACTACTGAACACTGAAGCTTTCTTT. This chain connects TRBV30 to TRBJ1-1; D is unclear. The CDR3 covers 13 residues. The V end was cut by 0 bases, the J end by 0 bases, with 5 bases between. Germline lookup yields CDR1 GTSNPN and CDR2 SVGIG (reference sequence).

The CDR3 nucleotides read TGTGCCAGCAGCTTAATAACGGGGAACACTGAAGCTTTCTTT. Its translation is CASSLITGNTEAFF. This sequence joins TRBV7-9 and TRBJ1-1, with D unresolved. Between the trimmed V and J ends, which lost 2 bases and 1 base, there was a span of 8 bases. This CDR3 is 14 amino acids long. From germline, CDR1 is SEHNR and CDR2 FQNEAQ (reference sequence).

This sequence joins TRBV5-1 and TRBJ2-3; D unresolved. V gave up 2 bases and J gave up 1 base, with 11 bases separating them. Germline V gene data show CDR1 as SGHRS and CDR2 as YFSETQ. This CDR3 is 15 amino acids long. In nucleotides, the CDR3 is TGCGCCAGCAGCTTCGGTGGGCTTCGCACAGATACGCAGTATTTT. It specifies CASSFGGLRTDTQYF.

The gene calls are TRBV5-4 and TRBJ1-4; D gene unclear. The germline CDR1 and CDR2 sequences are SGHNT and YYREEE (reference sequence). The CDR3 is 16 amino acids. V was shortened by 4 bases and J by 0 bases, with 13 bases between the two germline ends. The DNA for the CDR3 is TGTGCCAGCAGCCCGGCCCCCGGAGCAACTAATGAAAAACTGTTTTTT. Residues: CASSPAPGATNEKLFF. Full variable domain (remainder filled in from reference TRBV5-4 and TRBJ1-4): ETGVTQSPTHLIKTRGQQVTLRCSSQSGHNTVSWYQQALGQGPQFIFQYYREEENGRGNFPPRFSGLQFPNYSSELNVNALELDDSALYLCASSPAPGATNEKLFFGSGTQLSVL.

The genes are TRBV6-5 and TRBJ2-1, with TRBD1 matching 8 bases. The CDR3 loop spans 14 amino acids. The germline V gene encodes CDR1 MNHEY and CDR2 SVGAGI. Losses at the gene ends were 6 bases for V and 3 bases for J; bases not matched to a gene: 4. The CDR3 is CASRTGDFYNEQFF. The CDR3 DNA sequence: TGTGCCAGCAGGACAGGGGACTTCTACAATGAGCAGTTCTTC.

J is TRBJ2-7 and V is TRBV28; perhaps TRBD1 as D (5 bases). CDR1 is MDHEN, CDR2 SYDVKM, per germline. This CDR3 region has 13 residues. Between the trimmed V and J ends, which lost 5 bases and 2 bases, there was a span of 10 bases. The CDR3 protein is CASSTRVPYEQYF. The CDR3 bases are TGTGCCAGCAGTACCAGGGTGCCCTACGAGCAGTACTTC.

CDR3 in DNA: TGTGCCAGCAGCGGGCAGTATGGCTACACCTTC. This encodes CASSGQYGYTF. V is TRBV7-9 and J is TRBJ1-2; D is ambiguous. The CDR3 contains 11 residues. CDR1 SEHNR and CDR2 FQNEAQ come from the germline V gene (reference sequence). The V end was cut by 5 bases, the J end by 5 bases, with 6 bases between.

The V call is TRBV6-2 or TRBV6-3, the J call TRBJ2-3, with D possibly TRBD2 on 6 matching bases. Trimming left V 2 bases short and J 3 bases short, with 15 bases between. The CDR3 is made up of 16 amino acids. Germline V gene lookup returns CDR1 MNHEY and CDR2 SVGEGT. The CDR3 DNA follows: TGTGCCAGCAGTTACGCCGGGGGATGGTCGACAGATACGCAGTATTTT. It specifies CASSYAGGWSTDTQYF.

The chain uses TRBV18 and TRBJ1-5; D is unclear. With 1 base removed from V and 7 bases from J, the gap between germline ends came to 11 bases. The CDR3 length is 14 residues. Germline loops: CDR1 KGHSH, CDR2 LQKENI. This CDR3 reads CASSPRQAQQPQHF. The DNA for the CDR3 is TGTGCCAGCTCACCACGGCAGGCTCAACAGCCCCAGCATTTT.

CDR3 coding DNA: TGTGCCAGCAGCTTCGGACAGGGAAGGCCCTATAATTCACCCCTCCACTTT. This sequence encodes CASSFGQGRPYNSPLHF. This rearrangement joins TRBV7-2 to TRBJ1-6; 8 bases are shared with TRBD1. Germline V lookup: CDR1 SGHTA, CDR2 FQGNSA. The CDR3 is 17 amino acids. J lost 2 bases, V lost 3 bases, and 6 bases had no gene match.

This CDR3 is CASSESPTRNTGELFF. The CDR3 nucleotides read TGTGCCAGCAGCGAGTCCCCCACTAGGAATACCGGGGAGCTGTTTTTT. The V call is TRBV9, the J call TRBJ2-2; weak D call: TRBD2 (5 bases). The germline V gene encodes CDR1 SGDLS and CDR2 YYNGEE. This CDR3 region has 16 residues. Trimming left V 3 bases short and J 5 bases short, with 17 bases between.

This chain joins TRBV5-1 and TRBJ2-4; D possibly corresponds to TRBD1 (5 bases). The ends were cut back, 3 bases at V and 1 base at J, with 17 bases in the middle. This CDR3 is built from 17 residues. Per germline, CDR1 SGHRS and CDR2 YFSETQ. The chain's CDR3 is CASSSTPLGAAKNIQYF. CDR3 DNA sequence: TGCGCCAGCAGCTCAACCCCCTTAGGGGCGGCCAAAAACATTCAGTACTTC.

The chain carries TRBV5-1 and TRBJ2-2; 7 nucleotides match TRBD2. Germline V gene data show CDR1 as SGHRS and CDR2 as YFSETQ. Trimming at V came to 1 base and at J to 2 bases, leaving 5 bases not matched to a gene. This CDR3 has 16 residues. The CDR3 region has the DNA TGCGCCAGCAGCTTGAGGGCTAGCGGAAACACCGGGGAGCTGTTTTTT. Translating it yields CASSLRASGNTGELFF.

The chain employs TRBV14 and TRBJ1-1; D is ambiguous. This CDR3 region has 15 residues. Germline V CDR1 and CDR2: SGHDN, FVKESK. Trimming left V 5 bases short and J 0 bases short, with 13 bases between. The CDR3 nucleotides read TGTGCCAGCAGCTCGTGGACGGGGATGAACACTGAAGCTTTCTTT. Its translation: CASSSWTGMNTEAFF.